Listed here are 15 T cell receptor beta chains from one sample, sequenced in a study of technical replicates of blood from a few donors. TCRdb's copy holds only in-frame clones and misses some; the assay was immunoSEQ multiplex PCR. The repertoire has tens of thousands of clones, 80% to 95% of them found once; the top ten carry 0.4% to 0.5%. The sequencing input was T cells isolated from PBMCs. These receptors were obtained from a human donor in good health.

The chain combines TRBV10-1 with TRBJ1-2; tentatively, D is TRBD1 (5 bases). V gave up 3 bases and J gave up 8 bases, with 13 bases separating them. This CDR3 has 13 residues. Germline V lookup: CDR1 WNHNN, CDR2 SYGVQD (reference sequence). The CDR3 protein is CASSDHRFMGYTF. The CDR3 nucleotides read TGCGCCAGCAGTGACCACAGGTTCATGGGCTACACCTTC.

The J gene is TRBJ2-2, the V gene TRBV9; D perhaps matches TRBD1 (6 bases). The CDR3 runs to 14 residues. In germline, CDR1 is SGDLS, CDR2 YYNGEE. Trimming took 4 bases from V and 5 from J, leaving 12 bases between them. The chain's CDR3 is CASSLYQGTGELFF. Written as DNA, the CDR3 is TGTGCCAGCAGCCTCTACCAGGGGACCGGGGAGCTGTTTTTT.

This rearrangement joins TRBV28 to TRBJ1-4; the D gene is possibly TRBD1 (6 bases). The germline V gene encodes CDR1 MDHEN and CDR2 SYDVKM. With 3 bases removed from V and 12 bases from J, the gap between germline ends came to 17 bases. The CDR3 is 14 residues long. CDR3 DNA sequence: TGTGCCAGCAGTTTTGGGACACTCACGACGGAACTGTTTTTT. Translation: CASSFGTLTTELFF.

The J gene is TRBJ2-7, the V gene TRBV2; possibly TRBD1 for D (7 bases). This CDR3 spans 12 amino acids. From germline, CDR1 is SNHLY and CDR2 FYNNEI. V lost 11 bases and J lost 3, with 14 bases in between. CDR3 protein: CALDQGGYEQYF. The CDR3 DNA sequence: TGTGCCCTCGACCAGGGGGGCTACGAGCAGTACTTC.

In regard to this clone: One end of the junction varies from germline; a read error may be responsible. The chain recombines TRBV5-5 with TRBJ1-1; D is perhaps TRBD1 (6 bases). CDR3 length equals 15 residues. The germline gives CDR1 SGHKS, CDR2 YYEKEE (reference sequence). CDR3 in DNA: TGTGCCAGCAGGTTACAGGGCCCAGGGAACCCTGAAGCTTTCTTT. This codes for CASRLQGPGNPEAFF.

This sequence joins TRBV29-1 and TRBJ1-1; D may be TRBD1 (6 bases). The CDR3 loop spans 15 amino acids. Germline-derived CDR1 and CDR2 are SQVTM and ANQGSEA. Between the trimmed V and J ends, which lost 7 bases and 2 bases, there was a span of 20 bases. CDR3 in amino acids: CSADNLGQKNTEAFF. The CDR3 bases are TGCAGCGCCGACAATCTAGGACAGAAAAACACTGAAGCTTTCTTT.

The rearrangement uses TRBV7-3 and TRBJ1-1; D unclear. Deletions cut 3 bases from V and 1 base from J, with 6 bases between. Germline values: CDR1 SGHTA, CDR2 FQGTGA. The CDR3 has 13 amino acids. This CDR3 reads CASSFSRNTEAFF. The CDR3 DNA is TGTGCCAGCAGCTTCTCTCGGAACACTGAAGCTTTCTTT.

The genes are TRBV29-1 and TRBJ2-7; TRBD1 aligns across 7 bases. The CDR3 is 13 residues long. V dropped 2 bases and J dropped 5; count of bases not matched to a gene: 6. Germline CDR1 and CDR2: SQVTM and ANQGSEA. CDR3 in amino acids: CSVEIGQVNEQYF. CDR3 nucleotides: TGCAGCGTTGAAATTGGACAGGTCAACGAGCAGTACTTC.

V usage is TRBV19 and J usage is TRBJ2-7, with D perhaps matching TRBD1 (6 bases). CDR3 length equals 13 residues. Germline V gene data show CDR1 as LNHDA and CDR2 as SQIVND (reference sequence). The V and J ends lost 11 bases and 2 bases respectively, with 16 bases between them. The CDR3 protein is CALHHRDTYEQYF. The CDR3 nucleotides are TGTGCCCTCCACCACAGGGACACCTACGAGCAGTACTTC.

The chain carries TRBV9 and TRBJ2-2; a possible D gene is TRBD2 (6 bases). The CDR3 has 13 residues. The V and J ends lost 0 bases and 7 bases respectively, with 7 bases between them. Germline V lookup: CDR1 SGDLS, CDR2 YYNGEE. The CDR3 here is CASSVVGGGELFF. In DNA form, the CDR3 reads TGTGCCAGCAGCGTAGTGGGAGGCGGGGAGCTGTTTTTT.

The CDR3 DNA follows: TGCGCCAGCAGCCAAGATTTCCCCGAGGACTATTCCTACGAGCAGTACTTC. Amino acids: CASSQDFPEDYSYEQYF. This chain joins TRBV4-3 and TRBJ2-7; D is possibly TRBD2 (6 bases). V lost 0 bases to trimming and J lost 1 base, with 16 bases between them. This CDR3 region has 17 residues. Looked up from germline, CDR1 is LGHNA and CDR2 is YSLEER.

The rearrangement uses TRBV28 and TRBJ2-5; TRBD2 agrees at 13 bases. The CDR3 extends over 16 amino acids. The V and J ends lost 6 bases and 0 bases, in that order; junction bases with no gene match: 4. The germline V gene encodes CDR1 MDHEN and CDR2 SYDVKM. The CDR3 loop reads CASRGLAGSHQETQYF. In DNA form, the CDR3 reads TGTGCCAGCAGGGGACTAGCGGGATCCCACCAAGAGACCCAGTACTTC.

This chain connects TRBV28 to TRBJ2-3; 12 bases fit TRBD1. Trimming at V came to 3 bases and at J to 5 bases, leaving 6 bases not matched to a gene. The CDR3 extends over 16 amino acids. CDR1 is MDHEN and CDR2 is SYDVKM in the germline V gene. This CDR3 reads CASSFSGQGALDTQYF. The CDR3 DNA sequence: TGTGCCAGCAGTTTTTCGGGACAGGGGGCGTTAGATACGCAGTATTTT.

This sequence joins TRBV7-9 and TRBJ2-1; 9 bases are a match to TRBD2. From germline, CDR1 is SEHNR and CDR2 FQNEAQ (reference sequence). This CDR3 region has 16 residues. The V and J ends lost 5 bases and 4 bases, in that order; junction bases with no gene match: 9. CDR3 protein: CASSLRLAEPYNEQFF. The CDR3 nucleotides read TGTGCCAGCAGCCTTAGACTAGCGGAGCCTTACAATGAGCAGTTCTTC.

The V gene is TRBV14, the J gene TRBJ1-2; D unclear. The CDR3 runs 14 residues. CDR1 and CDR2 from the germline V gene are SGHDN and FVKESK. With 4 bases removed from V and 4 bases from J, the gap between germline ends came to 13 bases. The CDR3 region is CASSPPEEAYGYTF. CDR3 bases: TGTGCCAGCAGCCCCCCGGAGGAGGCCTATGGCTACACCTTC.